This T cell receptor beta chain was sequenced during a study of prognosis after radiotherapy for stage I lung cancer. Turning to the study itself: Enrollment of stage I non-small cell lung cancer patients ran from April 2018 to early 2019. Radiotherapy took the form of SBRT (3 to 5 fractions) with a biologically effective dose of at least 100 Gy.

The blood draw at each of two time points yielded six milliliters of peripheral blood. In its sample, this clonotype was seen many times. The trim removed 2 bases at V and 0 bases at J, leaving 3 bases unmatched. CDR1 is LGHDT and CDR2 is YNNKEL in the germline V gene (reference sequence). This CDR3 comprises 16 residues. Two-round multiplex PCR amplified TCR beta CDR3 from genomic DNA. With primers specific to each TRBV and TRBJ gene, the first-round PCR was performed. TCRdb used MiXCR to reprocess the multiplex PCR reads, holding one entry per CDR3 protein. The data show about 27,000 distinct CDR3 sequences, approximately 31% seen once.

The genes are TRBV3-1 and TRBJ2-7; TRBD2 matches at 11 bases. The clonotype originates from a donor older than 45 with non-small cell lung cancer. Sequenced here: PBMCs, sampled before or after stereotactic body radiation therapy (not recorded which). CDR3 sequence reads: CASSQSSGGHSYEQYF. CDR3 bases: TGTGCCAGCAGCCAATCTAGCGGGGGGCACTCCTACGAGCAGTACTTC.